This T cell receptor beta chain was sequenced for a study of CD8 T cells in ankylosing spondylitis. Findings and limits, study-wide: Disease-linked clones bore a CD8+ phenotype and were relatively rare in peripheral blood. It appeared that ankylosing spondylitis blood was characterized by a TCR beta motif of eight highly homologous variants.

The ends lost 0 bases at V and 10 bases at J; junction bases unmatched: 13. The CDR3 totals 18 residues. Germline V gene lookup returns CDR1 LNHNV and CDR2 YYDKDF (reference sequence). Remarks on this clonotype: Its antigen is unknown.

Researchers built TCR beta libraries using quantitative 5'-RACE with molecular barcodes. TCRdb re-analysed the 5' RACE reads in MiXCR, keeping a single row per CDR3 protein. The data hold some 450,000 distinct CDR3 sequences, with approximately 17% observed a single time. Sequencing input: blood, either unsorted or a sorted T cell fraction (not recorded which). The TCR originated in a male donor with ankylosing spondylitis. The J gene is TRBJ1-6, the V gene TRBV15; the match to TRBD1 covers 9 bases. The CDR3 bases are TGTGCCACCAGCAGAGATGGTGCTGCCCGGGACAGGGACTCACCCCTCCACTTT. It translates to CATSRDGAARDRDSPLHF.